The 19 T cell receptor beta chains in this list originate from one sample, sequenced in a study of beta chain features in type 1 diabetes. Expressed TCRB transcripts got sequenced, as all isolated RNA was reverse transcribed. Assay used: immunoSEQ multiplex PCR; TCRdb lists only in-frame clones, some missing. Of hundreds of thousands of clones in the sample, about 16% are singletons; the top ten hold 0.093%. Sequencing input: naive CD4+ T cells from blood. Receptors were obtained from a man younger than 30 in good health.

This chain connects TRBV18 to TRBJ2-3, with TRBD1 matching 8 bases. The germline CDR1 and CDR2 sequences are KGHSH and LQKENI. Trimming at V came to 6 bases and at J to 1 base, leaving 6 bases not matched to a gene. The CDR3 consists of 15 residues. For the CDR3, the DNA is TGTGCCAGCTCCGCTGACAGGGGCGGCACAGATACGCAGTATTTT. It yields the protein CASSADRGGTDTQYF.

The chain employs TRBV25-1 and TRBJ2-5, with a possible D match to TRBD1 (6 bases). Trimming left V 1 base short and J 1 base short, with 10 bases between. Looked up from germline, CDR1 is MGHDK and CDR2 is SYGVNS. There are 15 residues in the CDR3. CDR3 residues: CASSESTDSQETQYF. The CDR3, as DNA: TGTGCCAGCAGTGAATCTACGGACAGCCAAGAGACCCAGTACTTC.

The V call is TRBV9, the J call TRBJ2-7, with 13 positions matching TRBD2. The junction had 9 bases not matched to a gene; V was cut back by 4 bases and J by 11 bases. Germline-derived CDR1 and CDR2 are SGDLS and YYNGEE. The CDR3 extends over 14 amino acids. This CDR3 reads CASSPTSGRAYEYF. In DNA form, the CDR3 reads TGTGCCAGCAGCCCTACTAGCGGGAGGGCCTACGAGTACTTC.

The table lists this clone with a few counts. This chain uses TRBV27 with TRBJ2-2, with D perhaps TRBD2 (6 bases). In germline, CDR1 is MNHEY, CDR2 SMNVEV (reference sequence). Trimming removed 9 bases at V and 6 bases at J, with 20 bases between. The CDR3 contains 15 residues. The CDR3 loop is CASNGGAGWSGELFF. The CDR3 nucleotides are TGTGCCAGTAACGGCGGGGCAGGGTGGTCCGGGGAGCTGTTTTTT.

The chain has TRBV29-1 and TRBJ1-2; no clear D gene. The V gene's germline CDR1 is SQVTM and CDR2 ANQGSEA. V lost 0 bases, J lost 0 bases, and 11 bases lay in between. The CDR3 runs 15 residues. CDR3 residues: CSVEDLGITNYGYTF. CDR3 DNA sequence: TGCAGCGTTGAAGATCTTGGGATAACTAACTATGGCTACACCTTC.

This clone was seen a few times. The rearrangement uses TRBV4-1 and TRBJ2-5, with TRBD2 identical over 7 bases. The CDR3 spans 12 residues. Germline CDR1 is MGHRA and CDR2 is YSYEKL. With V trimmed by 3 bases and J by 9 bases, 4 bases remained unmatched. The CDR3 loop is CASSHPGGSQYF. Written as DNA, the CDR3 is TGCGCCAGCAGCCACCCCGGGGGGTCCCAGTACTTC.

Here the CDR3 reads CASSVGGTILYNEQFF. DNA for the CDR3: TGTGCCAGCAGCGTAGGAGGGACGATCCTCTACAATGAGCAGTTCTTC. The chain recombines TRBV9 with TRBJ2-1; D might be TRBD1 or TRBD2, each matching 5 bases. V lost 0 bases and J 3 bases, leaving 13 bases between the germline ends. This CDR3 has 16 residues. Germline V gene sequence: CDR1 SGDLS, CDR2 YYNGEE.

This clone was seen a handful of times. The V and J genes are TRBV5-6 and TRBJ2-7; 7 bases are a match to TRBD1. In germline, CDR1 is SGHDT, CDR2 YYEEEE. Trimming took 4 bases from V and 3 from J; bases not matched to a gene: 13. The CDR3 has 16 residues. For the CDR3, the DNA is TGTGCCAGCAGCCCGCAGACAGGGCACCCCGTCTACGAGCAGTACTTC. Its protein product is CASSPQTGHPVYEQYF.

The V call is TRBV4-2, the J call TRBJ2-6; TRBD1 matches 7 bases. The CDR3 is made up of 16 amino acids. The germline V gene encodes CDR1 LGHNA and CDR2 YNFKEQ. The V and J ends lost 5 bases and 2 bases, in that order; junction bases with no gene match: 6. CDR3 sequence: CASSTHRGTGANVLTF. As DNA, the CDR3 is TGTGCCAGCAGCACACACAGGGGAACTGGGGCCAACGTCCTGACTTTC.

The chain links TRBV1 to TRBJ2-3; the listed D gene, TRBD2, was not tested against the DNA. TRBV1 is a known pseudogene. This CDR3 is 17 amino acids long. The chain's CDR3 is CTSRQLLLAGEADTQYF. The CDR3 coding sequence is TGCACCAGCAGGCAACTTCTACTAGCGGGAGAGGCAGATACGCAGTATTTT.

The chain employs TRBV21-1 and TRBJ2-7; TRBD2, the table's D call, lacks a check against the DNA. TRBV21-1 is recorded as a pseudogene. There are 20 residues in the CDR3. In nucleotides, the CDR3 is TGTGCCAGCAGCAAAGACGGTAGGACTAGCGGGATTGGAAGCCTCCACGAGCAGTACTTC. The encoded protein is CASSKDGRTSGIGSLHEQYF.

This clone appeared a few times. V gene TRBV11-2 combines with J gene TRBJ1-6; possibly TRBD1 for D (5 bases). CDR1 SGHAT and CDR2 FQNNGV come from the germline V gene. V lost 0 bases and J 7 bases, leaving 10 bases between the germline ends. CDR3 length equals 15 residues. DNA of the CDR3: TGTGCCAGCAGCTTAGAAACCGGGGGGAATTCACCCCTCCACTTT. Its translation: CASSLETGGNSPLHF. Together with reference TRBV11-2 and TRBJ1-6, the CDR3 gives the full variable domain: EAGVAQSPRYKIIEKRQSVAFWCNPISGHATLYWYQQILGQGPKLLIQFQNNGVVDDSQLPKDRFSAERLKGVDSTLKIQPAKLEDSAVYLCASSLETGGNSPLHFGNGTRLTVT.

V and J are TRBV21-1 and TRBJ2-1; the tabulated D call, TRBD1, remains unverified against the DNA. TRBV21-1 represents a pseudogene. This CDR3 is built from 13 residues. CDR3 loop: CAGGPDRVNEQFF. CDR3 bases: TGTGCCGGGGGCCCGGACAGGGTCAATGAGCAGTTCTTC.

The V and J genes are TRBV28 and TRBJ2-1; D is undetermined. The germline V gene has CDR1 MDHEN and CDR2 SYDVKM. The CDR3 runs 13 residues. The germline V and J ends were trimmed by 4 bases and 3 bases, with 7 bases remaining between them. The DNA for the CDR3 is TGTGCCAGCAGTTCGTCAGACTACAATGAGCAGTTCTTC. The encoded protein is CASSSSDYNEQFF. Using reference TRBV28 and TRBJ2-1 for the parts outside the CDR3, the full variable domain is DVKVTQSSRYLVKRTGEKVFLECVQDMDHENMFWYRQDPGLGLRLIYFSYDVKMKEKGDIPEGYSVSREKKERFSLILESASTNQTSMYLCASSSSDYNEQFFGPGTRLTVL.

The chain employs TRBV12-2 and TRBJ1-3; TRBD1 is the table's D call and was not checked against the DNA. TRBV12-2 is reported as a pseudogene. This CDR3 has 16 amino acids. CDR3 sequence reads: CASRLAQVSLGNTIYF. DNA for the CDR3: TGTGCAAGTCGCTTAGCGCAGGTCTCTCTGGGAAACACCATATATTTT.

This CDR3 is CSASGRAAYEQYF. Written as DNA, the CDR3 is TGCAGCGCTAGCGGGAGGGCCGCATACGAGCAGTACTTC. V gene TRBV29-1 combines with J gene TRBJ2-7; 12 nucleotides line up with TRBD2. With V trimmed by 7 bases and J by 4 bases, 5 bases remained unmatched. Germline CDR1 SQVTM, CDR2 ANQGSEA. The CDR3 totals 13 residues.

This clone has only a few counts. V is TRBV23-1 and J is TRBJ2-1; the match to TRBD1 covers 8 bases. TRBV23-1 is identified as an open reading frame with a role that is uncertain. CDR3 length: 21 amino acids. After removal of 4 bases from V and 15 bases from J, the junction contained 35 bases not matched to a gene. For the CDR3, the DNA is TGCGCCAGCAGTCCCCCCCCCAGGGGGCGACCTTCGGGCTATCGAGAACTACGTATGTTCTTC. Its translation: CASSPPPRGRPSGYRELRMFF.

This clone appeared a few times. The V call is TRBV5-1, the J call TRBJ2-5; 13 bases are shared with TRBD2. There are 16 residues in the CDR3. CDR1 and CDR2 from the germline V gene are SGHRS and YFSETQ. J lost 5 bases, V lost 2 bases, and 6 bases had no gene match. CDR3 residues: CASSFSGLAGVETQYF. CDR3 nucleotide sequence: TGCGCCAGCAGCTTTTCCGGACTAGCGGGAGTGGAGACCCAGTACTTC.

The V and J genes are TRBV7-9 and TRBJ1-1; 9 bases fit TRBD1. Germline CDR1 reads SEHNR; CDR2 reads FQNEAQ (reference sequence). The CDR3 has 15 residues. V shed 2 bases and J 1 base; nucleotides not matched to a gene: 2. As DNA, the CDR3 is TGTGCCAGCAGCTTAAGACAGGGGGAGAACACTGAAGCTTTCTTT. Amino acid sequence: CASSLRQGENTEAFF.